The T cell receptor beta chain described here comes from a study of T cell changes during pregnancy in multiple sclerosis. This clone was seen once. V shed 0 bases and J shed 5 bases, with 8 bases lying between them. This CDR3 region has 13 residues. Germline V CDR1 and CDR2: MNHEY, SMNVEV (reference sequence). Measured with immunoSEQ multiplex PCR; TCRdb has only the in-frame clones, and not every one. The table has 30,000 or so clones, about nine tenths seen once. The chain couples TRBV27 to TRBJ2-7, with a tentative D call TRBD2 (5 bases). This sequence originates from a female donor with multiple sclerosis, enrolled in a pregnancy study. Sequenced material: CD8+ T cells from peripheral blood mononuclear cells, taken before pregnancy. The CDR3 DNA is TGTGCCAGCAGTTTATCGCGGGTAAACGAGCAGTACTTC. Its protein product is CASSLSRVNEQYF.